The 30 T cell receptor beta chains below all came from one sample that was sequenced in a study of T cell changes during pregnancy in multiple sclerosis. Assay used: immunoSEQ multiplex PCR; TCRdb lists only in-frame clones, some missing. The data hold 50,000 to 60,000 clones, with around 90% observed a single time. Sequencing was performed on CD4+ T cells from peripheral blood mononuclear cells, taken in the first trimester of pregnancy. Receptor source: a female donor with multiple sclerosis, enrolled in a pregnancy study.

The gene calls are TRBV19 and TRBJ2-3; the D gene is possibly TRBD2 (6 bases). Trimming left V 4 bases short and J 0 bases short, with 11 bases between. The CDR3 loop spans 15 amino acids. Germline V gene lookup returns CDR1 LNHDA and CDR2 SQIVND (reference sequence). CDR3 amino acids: CASSSSGVSTDTQYF. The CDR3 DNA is TGTGCCAGTAGTAGCTCGGGGGTTAGCACAGATACGCAGTATTTT.

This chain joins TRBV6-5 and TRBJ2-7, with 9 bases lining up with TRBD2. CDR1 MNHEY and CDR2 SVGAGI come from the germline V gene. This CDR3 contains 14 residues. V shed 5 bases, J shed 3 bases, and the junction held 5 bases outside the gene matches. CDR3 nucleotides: TGTGCCAGCAGTCTAGCGGGGTTAAACTACGAGCAGTACTTC. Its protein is CASSLAGLNYEQYF.

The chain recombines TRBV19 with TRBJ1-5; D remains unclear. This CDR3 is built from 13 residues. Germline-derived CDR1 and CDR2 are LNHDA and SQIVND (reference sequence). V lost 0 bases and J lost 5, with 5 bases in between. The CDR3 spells CASSIDGHQPQHF. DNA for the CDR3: TGTGCCAGTAGTATAGACGGTCATCAGCCCCAGCATTTT.

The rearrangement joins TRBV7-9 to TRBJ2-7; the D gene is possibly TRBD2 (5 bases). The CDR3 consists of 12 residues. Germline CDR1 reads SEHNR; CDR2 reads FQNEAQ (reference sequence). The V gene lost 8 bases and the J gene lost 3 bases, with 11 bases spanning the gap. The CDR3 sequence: CASGDGNYEQYF. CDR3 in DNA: TGTGCCAGCGGTGACGGGAACTACGAGCAGTACTTC. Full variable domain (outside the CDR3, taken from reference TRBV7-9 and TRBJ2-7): DTGVSQNPRHKITKRGQNVTFRCDPISEHNRLYWYRQTLGQGPEFLTYFQNEAQLEKSRLLSDRFSAERPKGSFSTLEIQRTEQGDSAMYLCASGDGNYEQYFGPGTRLTVT.

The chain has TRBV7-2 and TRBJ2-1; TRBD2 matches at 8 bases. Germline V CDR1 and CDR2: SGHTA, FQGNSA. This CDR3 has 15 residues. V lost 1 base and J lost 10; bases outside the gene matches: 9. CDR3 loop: CASSLDSGTRLEQFF. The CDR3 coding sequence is TGTGCCAGCAGCTTAGATTCCGGGACTAGACTCGAGCAGTTCTTC.

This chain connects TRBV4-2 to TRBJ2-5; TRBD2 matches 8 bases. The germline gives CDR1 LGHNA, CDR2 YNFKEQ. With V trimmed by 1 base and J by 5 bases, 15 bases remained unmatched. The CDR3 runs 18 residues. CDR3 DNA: TGTGCCAGCAGCCAAGTAGGCCTAGCGGGTCCCCCGCTTGAGACCCAGTACTTC. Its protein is CASSQVGLAGPPLETQYF.

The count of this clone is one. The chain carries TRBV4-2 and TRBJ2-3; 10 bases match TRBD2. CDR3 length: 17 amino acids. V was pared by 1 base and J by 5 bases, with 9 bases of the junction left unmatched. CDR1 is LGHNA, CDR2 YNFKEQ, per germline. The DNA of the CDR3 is TGTGCCAGCAGCCAAGTCTCCCAGCGGGGGGGCCGAGATACGCAGTATTTT. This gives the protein CASSQVSQRGGRDTQYF.

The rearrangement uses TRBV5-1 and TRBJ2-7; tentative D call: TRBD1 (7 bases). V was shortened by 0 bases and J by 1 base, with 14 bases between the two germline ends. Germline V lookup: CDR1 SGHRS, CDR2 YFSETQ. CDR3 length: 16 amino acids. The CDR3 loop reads CASSLAEGQPSYEQYF. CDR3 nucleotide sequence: TGCGCCAGCAGCTTGGCGGAGGGACAGCCATCCTACGAGCAGTACTTC. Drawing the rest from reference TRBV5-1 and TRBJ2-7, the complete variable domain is KAGVTQTPRYLIKTRGQQVTLSCSPISGHRSVSWYQQTPGQGLQFLFEYFSETQRNKGNFPGRFSGRQFSNSRSEMNVSTLELGDSALYLCASSLAEGQPSYEQYFGPGTRLTVT.

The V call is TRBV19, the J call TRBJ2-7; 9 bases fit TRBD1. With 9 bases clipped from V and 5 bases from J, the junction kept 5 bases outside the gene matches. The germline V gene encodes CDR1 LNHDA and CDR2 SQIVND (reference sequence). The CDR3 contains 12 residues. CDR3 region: CASRDRADEQYF. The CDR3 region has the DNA TGTGCCAGCAGGGACAGGGCAGACGAGCAGTACTTC.

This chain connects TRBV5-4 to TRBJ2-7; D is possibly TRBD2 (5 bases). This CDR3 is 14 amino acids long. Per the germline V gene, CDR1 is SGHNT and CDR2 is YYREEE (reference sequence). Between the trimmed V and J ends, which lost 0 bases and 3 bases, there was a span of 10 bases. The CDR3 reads CASSLEGGLYEQYF. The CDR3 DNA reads TGTGCCAGCAGCTTGGAGGGCGGACTCTACGAGCAGTACTTC. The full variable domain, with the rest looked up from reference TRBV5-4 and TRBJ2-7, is ETGVTQSPTHLIKTRGQQVTLRCSSQSGHNTVSWYQQALGQGPQFIFQYYREEENGRGNFPPRFSGLQFPNYSSELNVNALELDDSALYLCASSLEGGLYEQYFGPGTRLTVT.

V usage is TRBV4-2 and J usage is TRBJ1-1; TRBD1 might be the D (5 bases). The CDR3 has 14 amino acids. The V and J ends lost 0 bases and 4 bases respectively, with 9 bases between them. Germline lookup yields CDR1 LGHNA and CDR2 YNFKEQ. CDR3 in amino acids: CASSQDGGTTEAFF. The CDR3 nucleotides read TGTGCCAGCAGCCAAGACGGGGGGACCACTGAAGCTTTCTTT.

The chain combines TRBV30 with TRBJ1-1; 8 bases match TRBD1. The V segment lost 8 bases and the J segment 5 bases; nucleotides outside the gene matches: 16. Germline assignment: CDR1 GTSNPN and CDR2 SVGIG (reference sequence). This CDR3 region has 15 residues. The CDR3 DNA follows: TGTGCCAAAACAAGGCTTAGACAGGGGAGGACTGAAGCTTTCTTT. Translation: CAKTRLRQGRTEAFF.

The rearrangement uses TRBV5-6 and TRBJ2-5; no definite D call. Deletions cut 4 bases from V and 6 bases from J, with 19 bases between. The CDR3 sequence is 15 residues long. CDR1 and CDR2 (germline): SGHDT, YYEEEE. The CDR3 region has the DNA TGTGCCAGCAGCCTGGCGCGACTCACGGTGAAGACCCAGTACTTC. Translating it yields CASSLARLTVKTQYF.

The CDR3 DNA reads as TGTGCCAGCAGCCATACCGGGACAGGGAGAGCTTTCTTT. As protein: CASSHTGTGRAFF. This rearrangement joins TRBV14 to TRBJ1-1, with 9 bases lining up with TRBD1. Germline trimming cut 3 bases from V and 10 bases from J; bases unmatched to any gene: 6. The CDR3 is 13 residues long. Looked up from germline, CDR1 is SGHDN and CDR2 is FVKESK.

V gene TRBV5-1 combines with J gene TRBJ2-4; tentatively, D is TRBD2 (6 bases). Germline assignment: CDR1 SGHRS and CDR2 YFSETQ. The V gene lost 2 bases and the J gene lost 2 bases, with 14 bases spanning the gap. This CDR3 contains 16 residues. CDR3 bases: TGCGCCAGCAGCTTTTGCATGGAGGGAACCAAAAACATTCAGTACTTC. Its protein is CASSFCMEGTKNIQYF. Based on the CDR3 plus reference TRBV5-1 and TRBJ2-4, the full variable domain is KAGVTQTPRYLIKTRGQQVTLSCSPISGHRSVSWYQQTPGQGLQFLFEYFSETQRNKGNFPGRFSGRQFSNSRSEMNVSTLELGDSALYLCASSFCMEGTKNIQYFGAGTRLSVL.

CDR3 in DNA: TGTGCCAGCAGTCCGATAGGACAGGGGGTGAATGAGCAGTTCTTC. Its protein product is CASSPIGQGVNEQFF. The chain links TRBV6-5 to TRBJ2-1; TRBD1 agrees at 10 bases. The CDR3 is made up of 15 amino acids. The germline CDR1 and CDR2 sequences are MNHEY and SVGAGI. V shed 5 bases, J shed 7 bases, and the junction held 8 bases outside the gene matches.

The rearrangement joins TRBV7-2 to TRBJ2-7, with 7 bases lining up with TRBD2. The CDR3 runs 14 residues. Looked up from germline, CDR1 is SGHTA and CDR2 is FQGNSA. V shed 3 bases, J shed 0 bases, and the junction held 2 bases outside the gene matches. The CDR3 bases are TGTGCCAGCAGCTTCTCGGGGGGCTCCTACGAGCAGTACTTC. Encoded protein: CASSFSGGSYEQYF.

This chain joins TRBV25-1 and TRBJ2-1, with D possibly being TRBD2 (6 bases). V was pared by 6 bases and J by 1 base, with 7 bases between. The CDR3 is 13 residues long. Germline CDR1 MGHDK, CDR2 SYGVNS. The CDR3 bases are TGTGCCAGCAGAGGGACTTCCTACAATGAGCAGTTCTTC. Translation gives CASRGTSYNEQFF.

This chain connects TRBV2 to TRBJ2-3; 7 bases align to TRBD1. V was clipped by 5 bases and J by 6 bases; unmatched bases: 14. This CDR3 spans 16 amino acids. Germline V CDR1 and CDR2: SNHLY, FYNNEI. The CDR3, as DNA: TGTGCCAGCAGTTATTGGGACAGCCGCACATTCGATACGCAGTATTTT. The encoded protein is CASSYWDSRTFDTQYF.

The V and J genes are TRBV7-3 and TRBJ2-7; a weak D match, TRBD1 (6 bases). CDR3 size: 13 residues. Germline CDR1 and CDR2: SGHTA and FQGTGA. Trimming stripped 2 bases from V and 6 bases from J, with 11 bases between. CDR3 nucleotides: TGTGCCAGCAGCTTACAGGGGCCCGGCGAGCAGTACTTC. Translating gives CASSLQGPGEQYF.

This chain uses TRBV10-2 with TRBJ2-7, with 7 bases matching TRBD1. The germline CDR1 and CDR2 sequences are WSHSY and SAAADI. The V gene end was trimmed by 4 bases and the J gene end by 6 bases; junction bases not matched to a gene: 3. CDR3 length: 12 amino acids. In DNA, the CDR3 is TGCGCCAGCAGTGGGACAGGCGTCGAGCAGTACTTC. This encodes CASSGTGVEQYF.

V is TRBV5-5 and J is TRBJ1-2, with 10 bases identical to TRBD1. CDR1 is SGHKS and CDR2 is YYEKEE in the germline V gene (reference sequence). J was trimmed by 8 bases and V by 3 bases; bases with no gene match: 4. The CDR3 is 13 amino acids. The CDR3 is CASSWTGGEGYTF. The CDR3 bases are TGTGCCAGCAGCTGGACAGGGGGGGAAGGCTACACCTTC. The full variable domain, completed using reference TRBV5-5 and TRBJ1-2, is DAGVTQSPTHLIKTRGQQVTLRCSPISGHKSVSWYQQVLGQGPQFIFQYYEKEERGRGNFPDRFSARQFPNYSSELNVNALLLGDSALYLCASSWTGGEGYTFGSGTRLTVV.

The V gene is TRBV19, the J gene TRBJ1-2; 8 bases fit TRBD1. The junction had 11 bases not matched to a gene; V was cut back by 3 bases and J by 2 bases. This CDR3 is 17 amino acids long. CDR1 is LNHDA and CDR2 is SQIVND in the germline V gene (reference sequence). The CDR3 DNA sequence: TGTGCCAGTAGTATCTTCGGGACAGGAACAATGAACTATGGCTACACCTTC. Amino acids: CASSIFGTGTMNYGYTF.

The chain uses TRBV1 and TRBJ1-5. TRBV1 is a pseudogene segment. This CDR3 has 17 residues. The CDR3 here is CTSSQEGPGYVNQPQHF. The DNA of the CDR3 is TGCACCAGCAGCCAAGAGGGTCCGGGGTACGTTAATCAGCCCCAGCATTTT.

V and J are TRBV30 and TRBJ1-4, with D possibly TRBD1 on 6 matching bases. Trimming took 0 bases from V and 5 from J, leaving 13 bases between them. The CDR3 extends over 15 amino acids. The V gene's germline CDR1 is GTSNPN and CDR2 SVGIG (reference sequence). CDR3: CAWSVGAGANEKLFF. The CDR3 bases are TGTGCCTGGAGTGTAGGGGCAGGGGCGAATGAAAAACTGTTTTTT.

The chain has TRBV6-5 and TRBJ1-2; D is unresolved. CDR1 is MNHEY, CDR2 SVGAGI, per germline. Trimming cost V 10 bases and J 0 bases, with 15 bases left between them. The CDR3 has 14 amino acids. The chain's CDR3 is CATIYPGTNYGYTF. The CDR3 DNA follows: TGTGCCACCATTTACCCGGGAACTAACTATGGCTACACCTTC.

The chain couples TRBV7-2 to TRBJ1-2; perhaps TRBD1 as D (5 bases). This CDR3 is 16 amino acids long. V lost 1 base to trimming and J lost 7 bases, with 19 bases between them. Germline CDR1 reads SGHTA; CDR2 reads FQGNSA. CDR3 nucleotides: TGTGCCAGCAGCTTAGGACCAGAGGTTTGGAGGGGTGGCTACACCTTC. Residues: CASSLGPEVWRGGYTF. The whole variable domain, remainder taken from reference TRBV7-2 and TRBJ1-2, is GAGVSQSPSNKVTEKGKDVELRCDPISGHTALYWYRQSLGQGLEFLIYFQGNSAPDKSGLPSDRFSAERTGGSVSTLTIQRTQQEDSAVYLCASSLGPEVWRGGYTFGSGTRLTVV.

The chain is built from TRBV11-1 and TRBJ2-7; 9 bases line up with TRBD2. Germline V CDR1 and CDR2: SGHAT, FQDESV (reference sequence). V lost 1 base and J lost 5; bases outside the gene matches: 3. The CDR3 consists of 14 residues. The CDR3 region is CASSLGAGGDEQYF. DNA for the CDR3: TGTGCCAGCAGCTTAGGAGCGGGGGGCGACGAGCAGTACTTC.

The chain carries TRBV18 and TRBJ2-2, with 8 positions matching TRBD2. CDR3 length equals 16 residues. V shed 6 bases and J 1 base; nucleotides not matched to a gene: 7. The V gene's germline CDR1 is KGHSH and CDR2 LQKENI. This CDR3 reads CASSPPGGENTGELFF. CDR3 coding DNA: TGTGCCAGCTCCCCGCCGGGAGGGGAGAACACCGGGGAGCTGTTTTTT.

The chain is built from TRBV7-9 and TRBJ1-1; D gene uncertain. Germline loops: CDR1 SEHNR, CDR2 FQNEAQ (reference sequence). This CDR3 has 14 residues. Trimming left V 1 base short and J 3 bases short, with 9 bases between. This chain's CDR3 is CASSLDSYDTEAFF. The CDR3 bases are TGTGCCAGCAGCTTAGACAGTTACGACACTGAAGCTTTCTTT.